This TCR beta chain was documented in a study of T cell responses to AZD1222 COVID-19 vaccine. Study details: Some second doses came at about 4 weeks and others at about 12 weeks; these were pooled. Study-level points and caveats: It was only a handful of AZD1222 recipients who were seropositive at baseline.

Sequencing was performed with immunoSEQ multiplex PCR; in TCRdb, only in-frame clones are kept and a portion is missing. This table has 130,000 or so clones, over 75% appearing once. As for this clone: The antigen remains undetermined.

Specimen: peripheral blood, collected on day 0 of AZD1222 vaccination. This receptor was taken from an adult in good health.

The CDR3 nucleotides are TGTGCCATCGTAGATGGGGCGGGACGGATCAATCAGCCCCAGCATTTT. This gives the protein CAIVDGAGRINQPQHF. This chain uses TRBV11-2 with TRBJ1-5; tentatively, D is TRBD1 (5 bases). V was cut by 10 bases and J by 3 bases, with 22 bases left in between. The CDR3 totals 16 residues. Germline CDR1 reads SGHAT; CDR2 reads FQNNGV.